This T cell receptor beta chain was captured in a study of T cell responses to AZD1222 COVID-19 vaccine. Study-wide background: Second-dose groups at about 4 or about 12 weeks were pooled. The study, taken as a whole, reports: Clonal diversity may have been underestimated, and the donors were mostly white British, with more females than males.

TCRdb's table, derived via immunoSEQ multiplex PCR, lists solely in-frame clones and lacks some. The sample has about 130,000 clones, 92% seen once. This clone occurred once. Its antigen is not identified. CDR1 and CDR2 (germline): MNHEY, SVGAGI. V was shortened by 2 bases and J by 2 bases, with 6 bases between the two germline ends. The CDR3 has 14 amino acids. Sample: peripheral blood, taken on day 0 of AZD1222 vaccination. The source of this sequence is an adult in good health. This rearrangement joins TRBV6-5 to TRBJ1-4; maybe TRBD1 (5 bases). CDR3 in amino acids: CASSYQGTNEKLFF. In nucleotides, the CDR3 is TGTGCCAGCAGTTACCAGGGCACTAATGAAAAACTGTTTTTT.